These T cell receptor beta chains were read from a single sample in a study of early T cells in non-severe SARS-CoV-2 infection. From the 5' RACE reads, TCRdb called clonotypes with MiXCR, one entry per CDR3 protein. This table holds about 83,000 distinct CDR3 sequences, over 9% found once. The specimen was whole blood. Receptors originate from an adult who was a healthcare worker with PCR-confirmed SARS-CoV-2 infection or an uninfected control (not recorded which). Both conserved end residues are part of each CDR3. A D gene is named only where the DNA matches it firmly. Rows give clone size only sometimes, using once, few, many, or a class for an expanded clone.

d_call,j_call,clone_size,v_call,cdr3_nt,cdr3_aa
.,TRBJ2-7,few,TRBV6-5,TGTGCCAGCAGTTTCCCGGGACTCTCCTACGAGCAGTACTTC,CASSFPGLSYEQYF
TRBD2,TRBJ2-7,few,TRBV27,TGTGCCCCCCGGGAGGGCGGGTTCTATGAGAGCTACGAGCAGTACTTC,CAPREGGFYESYEQYF
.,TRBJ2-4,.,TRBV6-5,TGTGCCAGCAGTTCCGAAGGTTCTGGCGGCGCACTAGCCAAAAACATTCAGTACTTC,CASSSEGSGGALAKNIQYF
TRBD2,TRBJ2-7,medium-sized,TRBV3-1,TGTGCCAGCAGCCAAGGACCTAAATGGGGGGGACTTGCGACCTACGAGCAGTACTTC,CASSQGPKWGGLATYEQYF
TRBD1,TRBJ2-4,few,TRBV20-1,TGCAGTGCTGAGGTGGGACAGGCAACAGCCAAAAACATTCAGTACTTC,CSAEVGQATAKNIQYF
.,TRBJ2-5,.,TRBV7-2,TGTGCCAGCAGCTTAACGCTGCAAGAGACCCAGTACTTC,CASSLTLQETQYF
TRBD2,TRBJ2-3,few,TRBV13,TGTGCCAGCAGCTCCGGACTAGCGGAAGATACGCAGTATTTT,CASSSGLAEDTQYF
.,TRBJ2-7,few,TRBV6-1,TGTGCCAGCGTCAAGGACAGTTCCTACGAGCAGTACTTC,CASVKDSSYEQYF
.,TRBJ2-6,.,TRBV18,TGTGCCAGCTCACCAACCTACTCTGGGGCCAACGTCCTGACTTTC,CASSPTYSGANVLTF
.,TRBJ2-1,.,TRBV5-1,TGCGCCAGCAGCTTGAGTTCCTGGAATGAGCAGTTCTTC,CASSLSSWNEQFF
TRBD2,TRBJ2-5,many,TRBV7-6,TGTGCCAGCAGCTTAGAGTATCCTAGCGGATCAGAGACCCAGTACTTC,CASSLEYPSGSETQYF
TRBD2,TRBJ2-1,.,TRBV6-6,TGTGCCGCGCGAAGGACTAGCGGATCTAATGAGCAGTTCTTC,CAARRTSGSNEQFF
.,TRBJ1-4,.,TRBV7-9,TGTGCCAGCAGCCAGGCGGCAACTAATGAAAAACTGTTTTTT,CASSQAATNEKLFF
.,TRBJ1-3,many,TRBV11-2,TGTGCCAGCAGCCTCTATATCGCAGTAGGTGGAAACACCATATATTTT,CASSLYIAVGGNTIYF
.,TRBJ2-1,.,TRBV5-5,TGTGCCAGCAGTCCCGGACGGAGCTCCTTCAATGAGCAGTTCTTC,CASSPGRSSFNEQFF
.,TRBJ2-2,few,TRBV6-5,TGTGCCAGCAGCCGAGGGTCGGGAGTAGGATATAACACCGGGGAGCTGTTTTTT,CASSRGSGVGYNTGELFF
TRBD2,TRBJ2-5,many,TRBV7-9,TGTGCCAGCAGCTTAGCACCCAAGCTAGCGGGAGGGCCGGGGGAGACCCAGTACTTC,CASSLAPKLAGGPGETQYF
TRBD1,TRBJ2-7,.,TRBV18,TGTGCCAGCTCACCACGGGACAGGGTATTCAACGAGCAGTACTTC,CASSPRDRVFNEQYF
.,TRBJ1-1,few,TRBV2,TGTGCCGGAGCCTTCATGGGGGACACTGAAGCTTTCTTT,CAGAFMGDTEAFF
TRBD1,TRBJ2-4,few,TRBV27,TGTGCCAGCAGTTCCAACAGGGGCGGCAAAAACATTCAGTACTTC,CASSSNRGGKNIQYF
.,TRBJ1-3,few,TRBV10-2,TGCGCCAGCAGTGAGCAGGGTGGAAACACCATATATTTT,CASSEQGGNTIYF
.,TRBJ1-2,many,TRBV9,TGTGCCAGCAGCGTCCAGTCCTCGGGGTATGGCTACACCTTC,CASSVQSSGYGYTF
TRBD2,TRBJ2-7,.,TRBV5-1,TGCGCCAGCAGCGTGGCGACTAGCGGGAGTGGGTACGAGCAGTACTTC,CASSVATSGSGYEQYF
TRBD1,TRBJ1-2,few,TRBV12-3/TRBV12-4,TGTGCCAGCAGAGGGACAGGGTCCGACTATGGCTACACCTTC,CASRGTGSDYGYTF
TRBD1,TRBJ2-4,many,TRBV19,TGTGCCAGTAGTGGCACCCGGGACAGGGTCTACATTCAGTACTTC,CASSGTRDRVYIQYF
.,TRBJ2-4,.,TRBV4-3,TGCGCCAGCAGCCAAGTATGGGGGGCAGCCAAAAACATTCAGTACTTC,CASSQVWGAAKNIQYF
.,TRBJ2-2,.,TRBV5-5,TGTGCCAGCAGCTTGGCCCCGGGGCAGGGGCAGACCGGGGAGCTGTTTTTT,CASSLAPGQGQTGELFF
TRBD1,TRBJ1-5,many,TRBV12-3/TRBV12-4,TGTGCCAGCAGTTTGACAGGGCTAGGCAATCAGCCCCAGCATTTT,CASSLTGLGNQPQHF
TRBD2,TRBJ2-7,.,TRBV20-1,TGCAGTGCCGCTGTGGGGACTAGCGGGAGAGAGCAGTACTTC,CSAAVGTSGREQYF
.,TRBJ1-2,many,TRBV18,TGTGCCAGCTCACCAAACGCCTATAATAACTATGGCTACACCTTC,CASSPNAYNNYGYTF
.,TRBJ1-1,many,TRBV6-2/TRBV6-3,TGTGCCAGCAGTTACGACCCAACACAGAGAGAAGCTTTCTTT,CASSYDPTQREAFF
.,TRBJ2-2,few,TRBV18,TGTGCCAGCTCACCGCAGCCATATGGGGACACCGGGGAGCTGTTTTTT,CASSPQPYGDTGELFF
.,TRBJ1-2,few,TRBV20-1,TGCAGTGCTAGGACAGGTGTTAACTATGGCTACACCTTC,CSARTGVNYGYTF
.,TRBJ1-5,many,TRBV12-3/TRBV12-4,TGTGCCAGCAGTCCCGGGTCCCCTGACGGTGGCAATCAGCCCCAGCATTTT,CASSPGSPDGGNQPQHF
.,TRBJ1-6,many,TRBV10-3,TGTGCCATCAGAAACAACAGGGAAAATTCACCCCTCCACTTT,CAIRNNRENSPLHF
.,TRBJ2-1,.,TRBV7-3,TGTGCCAGCAGCTTAACGTTGGGTCCTGGAAATGAGCAGTTCTTC,CASSLTLGPGNEQFF
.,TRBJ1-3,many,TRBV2,TGTGCCAGCAGCACACTCTCTGGAAACACCATATATTTT,CASSTLSGNTIYF
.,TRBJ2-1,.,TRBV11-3,TGTGCCAGCAGCCAAGGAGGGAGCTCCTACAATGAGCAGTTCTTC,CASSQGGSSYNEQFF
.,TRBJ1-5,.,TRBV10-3,TGTGCCATCAGTGACCCTTCAGGGACCTTCAATCAGCCCCAGCATTTT,CAISDPSGTFNQPQHF
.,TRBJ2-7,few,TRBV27,TGTGCCAGCAGTTTAGACTTTCGGGGGTTTTATGAGCAGTACTTC,CASSLDFRGFYEQYF
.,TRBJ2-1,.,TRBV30,TGTGCCTCCTCGCCCGGGGCCACTCACAATGAGCAGTTCTTC,CASSPGATHNEQFF
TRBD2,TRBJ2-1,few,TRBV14,TGTGCCAGCAGCCAAGAGTGGACTAGCGGTCACAATGAGCAGTTCTTC,CASSQEWTSGHNEQFF
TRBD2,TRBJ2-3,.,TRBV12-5,TGTGCTAGTGGTTTCGGCACCCTAGCGGGAGCTGGAGATACGCAGTATTTT,CASGFGTLAGAGDTQYF
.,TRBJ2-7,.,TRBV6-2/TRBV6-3,TGTGCCAGCAGTTACATTTTGGGATCCAGAGACCCGAGCTCCTACGAGCAGTACTTC,CASSYILGSRDPSSYEQYF
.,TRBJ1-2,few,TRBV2,TGTGCCAGCAGTGAACGCCAGGGAGCAGCCCTCTATGGCTACACCTTC,CASSERQGAALYGYTF
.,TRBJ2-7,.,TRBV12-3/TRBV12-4,TGTGCCAGCAGTCCCAATGGGGGCTACGAGCAGTACTTC,CASSPNGGYEQYF
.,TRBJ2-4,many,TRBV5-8,TGTGCCAGCAGCTTGTCAGGAAGCGTAAAACAGTACTTC,CASSLSGSVKQYF
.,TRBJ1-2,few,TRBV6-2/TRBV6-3,TGTGCCAGCAGAACAGGTTCGGAGGGCTACACCTTC,CASRTGSEGYTF
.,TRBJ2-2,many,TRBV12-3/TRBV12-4,TGTGCCAGCAGTCCGTCTAACGGGGCCGGGGAGCTGTTTTTT,CASSPSNGAGELFF
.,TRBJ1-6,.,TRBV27,TGTGCCAGCAGCTTAAATCGGAAGGAGGGCTCACCCCTCCACTTT,CASSLNRKEGSPLHF
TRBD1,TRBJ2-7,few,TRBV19,TGTGCCAGTAGTGACGGGACAGGGTTCAACGAGCAGTACTTC,CASSDGTGFNEQYF